A selection of T cell receptor beta chains follows, all from one sample in a study of OX40 agonist ivuxolimab in advanced cancers. Some clones are missing from TCRdb's copy, which holds only in-frame ones; the method was immunoSEQ multiplex PCR. Among 77,000 or so clones listed, roughly 80% were seen once. The specimen was CD4+ or CD8+ T cells sorted from blood, collected in a trial of the OX40 agonist ivuxolimab. The receptor source for this set is an adult with an advanced solid tumor such as melanoma, head and neck, liver or kidney cancer. Both conserved end residues are part of each CDR3. Fields, in order: D gene, CDR3 length, V gene, clone size, J gene, CDR3 DNA, CDR3 protein. The D gene is left open where the match is weak. Clone size, where shown, is once, few, many, or a class for clones that have expanded.

D: NA; length: 13; V: TRBV6-6; size: NA; J: TRBJ1-2; DNA: TGTGCCAGCGAGTCAGGCGCTAACTATGGCTACACCTTC; CDR3: CASESGANYGYTF
D: NA; length: 14; V: TRBV5-1; size: NA; J: TRBJ2-5; DNA: TGCGCCAGCAGCTTGGGCCGGTATGACGAGACCCAGTACTTC; CDR3: CASSLGRYDETQYF
D: NA; length: 13; V: TRBV29-1; size: NA; J: TRBJ2-2; DNA: TGCAGCGTTTGGGGCCGTGGGTCCGGGGAGCTGTTTTTT; CDR3: CSVWGRGSGELFF
D: NA; length: 15; V: TRBV10-3; size: NA; J: TRBJ2-7; DNA: TGTGCCATCAGTGAGTCTGTTCAGGGTAAAAGGGAGCAGTACTTC; CDR3: CAISESVQGKREQYF
D: TRBD2; length: 17; V: TRBV5-1; size: NA; J: TRBJ2-3; DNA: TGCGCCAGCAGCTTGGGCCTAGCGGGAGCCAGCACAGATACGCAGTATTTT; CDR3: CASSLGLAGASTDTQYF
D: TRBD1; length: 15; V: TRBV4-3; size: NA; J: TRBJ2-3; DNA: TGCGCCAGCAGCCGAATGCACCAGGGGGCAGATACGCAGTATTTT; CDR3: CASSRMHQGADTQYF
D: NA; length: 15; V: TRBV9; size: NA; J: TRBJ2-4; DNA: TGTGCCAGCAGCGGGACATCGGGGCCCAAAAACATTCAGTACTTC; CDR3: CASSGTSGPKNIQYF
D: NA; length: 13; V: TRBV19; size: NA; J: TRBJ1-1; DNA: TGTGCCAGTAGTATAGATCAGAGCACTGAAGCTTTCTTT; CDR3: CASSIDQSTEAFF
D: TRBD2; length: 15; V: TRBV6-5; size: NA; J: TRBJ2-3; DNA: TGTGCCAGCAGTTATAGCGGGAGGTTCGGAGATACGCAGTATTTT; CDR3: CASSYSGRFGDTQYF
D: NA; length: 15; V: TRBV19; size: NA; J: TRBJ2-7; DNA: TGTGCCAGTAGTCGTGGACAGTTTTACCCTTACGAGCAGTACTTC; CDR3: CASSRGQFYPYEQYF
D: NA; length: 11; V: TRBV28; size: NA; J: TRBJ2-7; DNA: TGTGCCAGCAGTCTCGGGCCGCAGGGGTACTTC; CDR3: CASSLGPQGYF
D: NA; length: 15; V: TRBV18; size: few; J: TRBJ2-2; DNA: TGTGCCAGCTCACCACGACTGGAGGGTACCGGGGAGCTGTTTTTT; CDR3: CASSPRLEGTGELFF
D: NA; length: 13; V: TRBV7-3; size: NA; J: TRBJ1-1; DNA: TGTGCCAGCAGCTTGACACAAAACACTGAAGCTTTCTTT; CDR3: CASSLTQNTEAFF